This T cell receptor (beta chain) was recorded in a study of T cells expressing NK-cell markers (dated by TCRdb to about 2020). Study-level background: Three sorted T-cell subsets (CD3+CD56+NKG2C+, CD3+CD56+NKG2C- and CD3+CD56-NKG2C+) from fewer than 10 donors had their TCR beta-chain repertoires profiled. Among the eight sequenced donors, only one was HCMV-seronegative, while the other seven were HCMV-seropositive. The eight sequenced donors were randomly selected healthy volunteers, three men and five women. Libraries were sequenced as 2 x 150 bp reads on Illumina HiSeq 2000/2500, MiSeq or NextSeq.

Sequencing instrument: Illumina HiSeq 2000. TCR beta cDNA libraries were prepared using 5'RACE template switching, which introduced a universal primer site and unique molecular identifiers. cDNA synthesis was primed from the TCR beta constant segment, followed by two successive PCR amplification steps. In the source study's methods: Reads were demultiplexed and grouped by UMI with MIGEC, and clonotypes were assembled and quantified with MiTCR. To exclude erroneous sequences, any TCR cDNA sequence not supported by at least two reads was discarded. The tcR package was used for downstream repertoire analysis, with clonotypes matched between fractions based on CDR3 nucleotide sequence plus V segment. Antigen specificity was annotated against VDJdb with VDJmatch, allowing one amino acid substitution in CDR3. TCRdb reprocessed the reads and lists each CDR3 protein sequence as a single entry, with no DNA. TCRdb assigned the V and J calls; the authors' analysis was not used. This sample's table has entries for roughly 20,000 distinct CDR3 sequences. Approximately 53% of the sample belongs to the ten largest clones.

To determine HCMV serostatus, a commercial ELISA kit was used to detect HCMV-specific IgG in serum. Ficoll density gradient centrifugation was used to isolate peripheral blood mononuclear cells from blood. In the case of this clonotype: What antigen it recognizes has not been identified.

Overall results and qualifications from the work: It remained unclear whether the expanded NKG2C-expressing T cell clones were specific for HCMV antigens. Those dominant clonotypes were again the most abundant among CD3+CD56-NKG2C+ cells in several donors, at about 25-60.1%. In roughly 6 donors, the dominant CD3+CD56+NKG2C+ clonotypes ranked among the top 10 CD8+ clonotypes, making up 1.0-7.0% of CD8+ T cells.

The sequencing input was blood T cells: a sorted CD56 or NKG2C T cell subset, CD4+ or CD8+ T cells, or bulk PBMC T cells (not recorded which). The clonotype was recovered from a man aged 18 to 69 in good health.

This receptor carries the CDR3 CASSQEKGAILALEQYF. This sequence uses TRBV4-3 and TRBJ2-7; TCRdb outputs TRBD1, but without DNA this stays unchecked. Sequences LGHNA (CDR1) and YSLEER (CDR2) are obtained from the germline V gene. Its CDR3 holds 17 amino acids, cysteine through phenylalanine. The protein alone is recorded here.